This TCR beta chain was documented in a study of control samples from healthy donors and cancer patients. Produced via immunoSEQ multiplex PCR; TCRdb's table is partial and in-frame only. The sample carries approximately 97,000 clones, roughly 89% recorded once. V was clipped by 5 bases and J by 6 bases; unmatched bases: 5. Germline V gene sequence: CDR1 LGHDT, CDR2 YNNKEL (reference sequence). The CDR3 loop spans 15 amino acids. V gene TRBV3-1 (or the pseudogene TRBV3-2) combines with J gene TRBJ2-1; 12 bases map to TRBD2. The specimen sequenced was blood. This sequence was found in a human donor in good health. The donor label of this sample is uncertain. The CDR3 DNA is TGTGCCAGCAGCGGTCCTAGCGGGGGGGTCAATGAGCAGTTCTTC. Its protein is CASSGPSGGVNEQFF.